Below are 27 T cell receptor beta chains sequenced from a single sample in a study of blood T cell repertoires in COVID-19. Produced via immunoSEQ multiplex PCR; TCRdb's table is partial and in-frame only. Of 210,000 or so clones listed, 65% to 85% are singletons. The sequencing input was peripheral blood. The receptors shown here come from a man aged 50 to 59 with active or convalescent COVID-19.

DNA of the CDR3: TGTGCCAGCAGTTCCCGGGACAGAAGCACAGATACGCAGTATTTT. Translation gives CASSSRDRSTDTQYF. The V call is TRBV27, the J call TRBJ2-3; 7 bases fit TRBD1. Germline CDR1 MNHEY, CDR2 SMNVEV (reference sequence). The CDR3 has 15 residues. With V trimmed by 4 bases and J by 0 bases, 4 bases remained unmatched.

The rearrangement uses TRBV13 and TRBJ2-7, with D maybe TRBD2 (6 bases). V lost 3 bases to trimming and J lost 0 bases, with 9 bases between them. Germline V gene lookup returns CDR1 PRHDT and CDR2 FYEKMQ (reference sequence). The length of the CDR3 is 14 residues. The CDR3 spells CASSFSGSSYEQYF. The CDR3 DNA reads TGTGCCAGCAGCTTTAGCGGCAGCTCCTACGAGCAGTACTTC.

The chain carries TRBV19 and TRBJ2-1, with D maybe TRBD2 (6 bases). This CDR3 is built from 16 residues. V gave up 4 bases and J gave up 6 bases, with 19 bases separating them. Germline V CDR1 and CDR2: LNHDA, SQIVND (reference sequence). CDR3 amino acids: CASSNVRGHRGNEQFF. The DNA of the CDR3 is TGTGCCAGTAGTAACGTGCGGGGCCACCGGGGCAATGAGCAGTTCTTC.

The chain has TRBV5-4 and TRBJ2-6; perhaps TRBD2 as D (6 bases). CDR1 is SGHNT, CDR2 YYREEE, per germline (reference sequence). Trimming took off 0 bases at V and 4 bases at J, with 8 bases between the two ends. The length of the CDR3 is 15 residues. CDR3 coding DNA: TGTGCCAGCAGCTTGGCCGGGAGCGGGGCCAACGTCCTGACTTTC. The encoded protein is CASSLAGSGANVLTF.

CDR3 coding DNA: TGCAGTACCAGGGATAATGAAAAACTGTTTTTT. Translating it yields CSTRDNEKLFF. The V gene is TRBV20-1, the J gene TRBJ1-4, with D possibly being TRBD1 (5 bases). Germline V gives CDR1 DFQATT, CDR2 SNEGSKA (reference sequence). V dropped 8 bases and J dropped 4 bases, with 8 bases sitting between them. This CDR3 has 11 amino acids.

There are a few counts of this clone. V usage is TRBV5-1 and J usage is TRBJ2-5, with 14 positions matching TRBD2. The CDR3 runs 19 residues. V was pared by 6 bases and J by 4 bases, with 17 bases of the junction left unmatched. The germline V gene has CDR1 SGHRS and CDR2 YFSETQ. CDR3 in DNA: TGCGCCAGCAACCTAACCGGGACTAGCGGGAGAGGATGGCGAGAGACCCAGTACTTC. Translation gives CASNLTGTSGRGWRETQYF.

This clone appeared a few times. The genes are TRBV6-5 and TRBJ2-1, with D perhaps matching TRBD1 (5 bases). In germline, CDR1 is MNHEY, CDR2 SVGAGI. CDR3 length: 15 amino acids. V was cut by 2 bases and J by 7 bases, with 15 bases left in between. The CDR3 spells CASSYQGPWGNEQFF. CDR3 coding DNA: TGTGCCAGCAGTTACCAGGGTCCGTGGGGAAATGAGCAGTTCTTC.

The chain recombines TRBV27 with TRBJ1-2, with 7 bases fitting TRBD1. The V and J ends lost 5 bases and 6 bases, in that order; junction bases with no gene match: 15. The CDR3 spans 16 residues. CDR1 is MNHEY, CDR2 SMNVEV, per germline (reference sequence). The CDR3 sequence: CASSEGGLTRLDGYTF. CDR3 in DNA: TGTGCCAGCAGTGAAGGGGGCTTGACCAGATTGGATGGCTACACCTTC.

The chain joins TRBV7-2 to TRBJ2-7; D may be TRBD2 (7 bases). The V end was cut by 5 bases, the J end by 3 bases, with 20 bases between. This CDR3 is 16 amino acids long. The germline V gene encodes CDR1 SGHTA and CDR2 FQGNSA. CDR3 sequence reads: CASSPNRAGAFYEQYF. In nucleotides, the CDR3 is TGTGCCAGCAGCCCTAATCGGGCGGGGGCCTTCTACGAGCAGTACTTC.

This chain connects TRBV6-6 to TRBJ1-3; D possibly corresponds to TRBD1 (5 bases). CDR1 and CDR2 (germline): MNHNY, SVGAGI (reference sequence). This CDR3 is built from 17 residues. V was pared by 5 bases and J by 3 bases, with 20 bases between. This CDR3 is CASSPSSFQGSGNTIYF. In DNA form, the CDR3 reads TGTGCCAGCAGTCCCTCCAGCTTCCAGGGCAGTGGAAACACCATATATTTT.

The chain carries TRBV3-1 (or the pseudogene TRBV3-2) and TRBJ1-2; D possibly corresponds to TRBD1 (6 bases). V was shortened by 2 bases and J by 8 bases, with 12 bases between the two germline ends. Germline CDR1 reads LGHDT; CDR2 reads YNNKEL (reference sequence). This CDR3 spans 13 amino acids. CDR3 nucleotides: TGTGCCAGCAGCCAAACACAGGGATACGGCTACACCTTC. Its translation is CASSQTQGYGYTF.

This chain connects TRBV28 to TRBJ1-6; D gene ambiguous. This CDR3 is 14 amino acids long. Trimming took 6 bases from V and 13 from J, leaving 19 bases between them. Germline V CDR1 and CDR2: MDHEN, SYDVKM. CDR3 DNA: TGTGCCAGCAGCTCCCTGGCAGGCGAGAAGCCCCTCCACTTT. This sequence encodes CASSSLAGEKPLHF.

This clone has just a few counts. The V call is TRBV15, the J call TRBJ2-3; maybe TRBD2 (6 bases). Trimming left V 5 bases short and J 9 bases short, with 18 bases between. CDR3 size: 14 residues. The V gene's germline CDR1 is LNHNV and CDR2 YYDKDF (reference sequence). In nucleotides, the CDR3 is TGTGCCACCAGCCTAGGAGGGCAGGCCCAAACGCAGTATTTT. It encodes CATSLGGQAQTQYF.

This chain connects TRBV7-2 to TRBJ1-1; 11 bases align to TRBD1. Germline CDR1 reads SGHTA; CDR2 reads FQGNSA. V was pared by 4 bases and J by 6 bases, with 10 bases of the junction left unmatched. The CDR3 totals 16 residues. The CDR3 region has the DNA TGTGCCAGCAGCTCCCGGACAGGGGGCCCCGCAGCTGAAGCTTTCTTT. This sequence encodes CASSSRTGGPAAEAFF.

This clone came up once. This chain uses TRBV28 with TRBJ2-1; 10 nucleotides align to TRBD2. The CDR3 is 15 amino acids. Germline CDR1 MDHEN, CDR2 SYDVKM. V lost 4 bases, J lost 5 bases, and 5 bases stayed unmatched. This CDR3 reads CASSSPGTSDNEQFF. CDR3 nucleotide sequence: TGTGCCAGCAGTTCGCCCGGGACTAGCGACAATGAGCAGTTCTTC. The complete variable domain, with remaining parts taken from reference TRBV28 and TRBJ2-1, reads DVKVTQSSRYLVKRTGEKVFLECVQDMDHENMFWYRQDPGLGLRLIYFSYDVKMKEKGDIPEGYSVSREKKERFSLILESASTNQTSMYLCASSSPGTSDNEQFFGPGTRLTVL.

The chain uses TRBV4-1 and TRBJ2-7, with D tentatively TRBD1 (6 bases). CDR1 and CDR2 (germline): MGHRA, YSYEKL. The CDR3 contains 16 residues. V was clipped by 0 bases and J by 0 bases, with 12 bases between them. In nucleotides, the CDR3 is TGCGCCAGCAGCCAAGAAGAGGCCAGGGGCTCCTACGAGCAGTACTTC. Translation: CASSQEEARGSYEQYF.

This rearrangement joins TRBV30 to TRBJ1-2, with D possibly matching TRBD1 (5 bases). The CDR3 is 11 residues long. Germline V lookup: CDR1 GTSNPN, CDR2 SVGIG (reference sequence). The V gene lost 5 bases and the J gene lost 6 bases, with 10 bases spanning the gap. The CDR3: CAWQGTNGYTF. In DNA, the CDR3 is TGTGCCTGGCAGGGTACCAATGGCTACACCTTC.

CDR3 in amino acids: CASSPGLAGGPEDTQYF. The CDR3 nucleotides are TGTGCCAGTAGTCCTGGACTAGCGGGAGGGCCAGAAGATACGCAGTATTTT. The chain combines TRBV19 with TRBJ2-3; 15 nucleotides match TRBD2. The V gene end was trimmed by 5 bases and the J gene end by 5 bases; junction bases not matched to a gene: 8. CDR3 length equals 17 residues. From germline, CDR1 is LNHDA and CDR2 SQIVND (reference sequence).

This chain uses TRBV27 with TRBJ2-7; perhaps TRBD1 as D (6 bases). Deletions cut 10 bases from V and 2 bases from J, with 15 bases between. This CDR3 has 13 amino acids. Germline loops: CDR1 MNHEY, CDR2 SMNVEV (reference sequence). The chain's CDR3 is CATQGLLAYEQYF. CDR3 nucleotide sequence: TGTGCCACCCAGGGGCTGCTAGCCTACGAGCAGTACTTC.

The rearrangement uses TRBV9 and TRBJ2-3, with D possibly TRBD2 on 5 matching bases. This CDR3 has 15 residues. CDR1 is SGDLS, CDR2 YYNGEE, per germline. V lost 0 bases, J lost 0 bases, and 8 bases lay in between. The CDR3 bases are TGTGCCAGCAGCGTAGCGGGAACCAGCACAGATACGCAGTATTTT. Translated: CASSVAGTSTDTQYF.

This clone was detected many times. The chain employs TRBV15 and TRBJ1-1; 10 bases line up with TRBD1. Per the germline V gene, CDR1 is LNHNV and CDR2 is YYDKDF (reference sequence). J was trimmed by 6 bases and V by 8 bases; bases with no gene match: 15. The CDR3 sequence is 16 residues long. This CDR3 is CATSRGTGVRVAEAFF. In nucleotides, the CDR3 is TGTGCCACCTCTAGGGGGACAGGGGTTCGGGTCGCTGAAGCTTTCTTT. Supplemented by reference TRBV15 and TRBJ1-1, the full variable domain reads DAMVIQNPRYQVTQFGKPVTLSCSQTLNHNVMYWYQQKSSQAPKLLFHYYDKDFNNEADTPDNFQSRRPNTSFCFLDIRSPGLGDTAMYLCATSRGTGVRVAEAFFGQGTRLTVV.

The chain carries TRBV27 and TRBJ2-7; TRBD2 is a possible D gene (7 bases). Per the germline V gene, CDR1 is MNHEY and CDR2 is SMNVEV (reference sequence). CDR3 length: 15 residues. V lost 1 base and J 6 bases, leaving 16 bases between the germline ends. The CDR3 region has the DNA TGTGCCAGCAGTTTATGGGGCGGGGGCGAAGGCGAGCAGTACTTC. Protein: CASSLWGGGEGEQYF.

The chain combines TRBV5-4 with TRBJ2-7; TRBD1 agrees at 11 bases. Germline loops: CDR1 SGHNT, CDR2 YYREEE (reference sequence). With 2 bases clipped from V and 4 bases from J, the junction kept 5 bases outside the gene matches. This CDR3 has 15 amino acids. The CDR3 spells CASSFSGTGGYEQYF. The DNA for the CDR3 is TGTGCCAGCAGCTTCTCCGGGACAGGGGGGTACGAGCAGTACTTC.

This chain's CDR3 is CAGGTGRGYTF. CDR3 sequence (DNA): TGTGCCGGCGGGACTGGTCGTGGCTACACCTTC. V and J are TRBV30 and TRBJ1-2; D possibly corresponds to TRBD1 (5 bases). V was pared by 8 bases and J by 7 bases, with 14 bases between. The V gene's germline CDR1 is GTSNPN and CDR2 SVGIG (reference sequence). This CDR3 is 11 amino acids long.

CDR3 DNA: TGTGCCAGCAGTTTAGGTGGGAGGGCAGAGGAGCAGTTCTTC. Translated: CASSLGGRAEEQFF. The V call is TRBV28, the J call TRBJ2-1; 7 nucleotides align to TRBD2. With V trimmed by 2 bases and J by 10 bases, 8 bases remained unmatched. Germline V gene data show CDR1 as MDHEN and CDR2 as SYDVKM. This CDR3 is built from 14 residues.

This clone is a singleton in its sample. The CDR3 nucleotides read TGTGCCAGTAGTCCAACACCCAGGGGAGTACACGAAGAGACCCAGTACTTC. Its protein product is CASSPTPRGVHEETQYF. The chain combines TRBV19 with TRBJ2-5; maybe TRBD1 (6 bases). The CDR3 extends over 17 amino acids. Germline-derived CDR1 and CDR2 are LNHDA and SQIVND (reference sequence). The V and J ends lost 5 bases and 3 bases respectively, with 22 bases between them.

V is TRBV10-3 and J is TRBJ1-6; 12 bases fit TRBD1. The CDR3 consists of 16 residues. The J segment lost 11 bases and the V segment lost 6 bases, leaving 11 bases of the junction unmatched. Germline V gene lookup returns CDR1 ENHRY and CDR2 SYGVKD. The CDR3 reads CAIRGTGGQEGTPLHF. The CDR3 DNA reads TGTGCCATCAGGGGGACAGGGGGCCAAGAAGGGACACCCCTCCACTTT.